This T cell receptor (beta chain) was obtained from a study of blood T cells in healthy people across ages. The CDR3 totals 15 residues. Germline values: CDR1 SGHRS, CDR2 YFSETQ. V shed 1 base and J shed 8 bases, with 13 bases lying between them. With a J-beta primer mix and a sample-barcoded 5' primer, a second PCR ran about 7 to 12 cycles. Each CDR3 protein gets one entry after TCRdb re-called the 5' RACE reads with MiXCR. The table records 760,000 or so distinct CDR3 sequences, around 25% of them present only once. Separately, the same data were catalogued under a study of T cells of mothers and their children.

This receptor was taken from a boy under 18 in good health. The chain joins TRBV5-1 to TRBJ1-6, with D unresolved. Sequenced material: blood. The CDR3 loop reads CASSLFGEGHSPLHF. In DNA form, the CDR3 reads TGCGCCAGCAGCTTGTTCGGAGAAGGTCATTCACCCCTCCACTTT.